A selection of T cell receptor beta chains follows, all from one sample in a study of CD8 T cells in ankylosing spondylitis. TCRdb processed the 5' RACE reads anew with MiXCR; each CDR3 protein has one entry. The table has some 220,000 distinct CDR3 sequences, approximately 10% seen once. The sequenced sample consisted of blood, either unsorted or a sorted T cell fraction (not recorded which). The receptors here all came from a male donor with ankylosing spondylitis or in good health (not recorded which). Both conserved end residues are part of each CDR3. D genes are given only for firm matches. Clone size is given for some rows only: seen once, a few or many times, or a class if the clone is expanded.

clone size	J gene	D gene	V gene	CDR3 protein	CDR3 DNA
-	TRBJ1-1	-	TRBV16	CASSQSRGTEAFF	TGTGCCAGCAGCCAATCCAGGGGCACTGAAGCTTTCTTT
many	TRBJ2-3	-	TRBV11-3	CASSHGQTQYF	TGTGCCAGCAGTCACGGACAGACGCAGTATTTT
-	TRBJ2-3	-	TRBV5-6	CASSTYDRSADTQYF	TGTGCCAGCAGCACATACGACAGATCGGCAGATACGCAGTATTTT
many	TRBJ2-7	-	TRBV12-3/TRBV12-4	CASSFGSAGPSYEQYF	TGTGCCAGCAGTTTCGGTTCCGCAGGCCCTTCCTACGAGCAGTACTTC
-	TRBJ2-1	TRBD2	TRBV20-1	CSASASGHGDEQFF	TGCAGTGCCTCGGCTAGCGGGCATGGCGATGAGCAGTTCTTC
few	TRBJ2-5	-	TRBV20-1	CSAPGGAVQETQYF	TGCAGTGCCCCCGGGGGAGCGGTCCAAGAGACCCAGTACTTC
many	TRBJ2-1	-	TRBV30	CAWSVINNEQFF	TGTGCCTGGAGTGTTATTAACAATGAGCAGTTCTTC
few	TRBJ1-2	TRBD1	TRBV5-1	CASSLVQGSSGYTF	TGCGCCAGCAGCTTGGTACAGGGGTCCAGCGGCTACACCTTC
many	TRBJ2-3	TRBD1	TRBV3-1	CASMPSPGQGVDTQYF	TGTGCCAGCATGCCTTCCCCGGGACAGGGGGTAGATACGCAGTATTTT
-	TRBJ2-1	TRBD1	TRBV4-2	CASSHAGTGFYNEQFF	TGTGCCAGCAGCCACGCCGGGACAGGTTTCTACAATGAGCAGTTCTTC
many	TRBJ1-1	-	TRBV5-1	CASSLESQATEAFF	TGCGCCAGCAGCTTGGAGTCACAGGCCACTGAAGCTTTCTTT
many	TRBJ1-1	-	TRBV3-1	CASSQRGDTEAFF	TGTGCCAGCAGCCAACGGGGGGACACTGAAGCTTTCTTT
many	TRBJ2-7	-	TRBV12-3/TRBV12-4	CASSLGSYYEQYF	TGTGCCAGCAGTTTGGGCAGCTACTACGAGCAGTACTTC
many	TRBJ2-1	-	TRBV29-1	CSVEDPDYF	TGCAGCGTTGAAGATCCGGACTACTTC
many	TRBJ2-1	-	TRBV21-1	CANPTGTGVLNEQFF	TGTGCCAACCCTACCGGGACAGGGGTATTGAATGAGCAGTTCTTC
few	TRBJ1-2	TRBD1	TRBV6-1	CASSERQGAGGYTF	TGTGCCAGCAGTGAACGACAGGGGGCGGGAGGCTACACCTTC
many	TRBJ2-7	-	TRBV20-1	CSAGDSQYQTYEQYF	TGCAGTGCTGGCGACAGCCAATACCAAACCTACGAGCAGTACTTC
-	TRBJ1-2	-	TRBV12-3/TRBV12-4	CASTLRTAEFYSYTF	TGTGCCAGCACCCTCCGTACAGCGGAGTTCTATAGCTACACCTTC
many	TRBJ1-6	-	TRBV20-1	CSAGPTPSSYNSPLHF	TGCAGTGCTGGGCCGACACCGAGCTCCTATAATTCACCCCTCCACTTT
-	TRBJ2-7	-	TRBV30	CASDSSSYEQYF	TGTGCCTCCGATAGCAGCTCCTACGAGCAGTACTTC
-	TRBJ2-1	-	TRBV11-1	CASSFSAKTLNEQFF	TGTGCCAGCAGCTTTAGCGCTAAAACCCTCAATGAGCAGTTCTTC
few	TRBJ1-1	-	TRBV4-1	CASSQEGPGAPGGAFF	TGCGCCAGCAGCCAAGAAGGCCCCGGGGCCCCGGGGGGAGCTTTCTTT
-	TRBJ2-2	-	TRBV7-7	CASSLKAGVDTGELFF	TGTGCCAGCAGCCTCAAGGCAGGGGTTGACACCGGGGAGCTGTTTTTT
few	TRBJ1-2	TRBD1	TRBV11-2	CASSLGGTAYTPQGGYTF	TGTGCCAGCAGCTTAGGGGGGACAGCTTACACCCCACAGGGGGGCTACACCTTC
many	TRBJ1-3	-	TRBV12-3/TRBV12-4	CASSLRDRNTIYF	TGTGCCAGCAGTTTAAGGGATCGAAACACCATATATTTT
few	TRBJ1-1	-	TRBV7-2	CASTLYGQGEAFF	TGTGCCAGCACCCTGTATGGACAAGGTGAAGCTTTCTTT